The entry below describes one T cell receptor beta chain. CDR1 is WNHNN, CDR2 SYGVQD, per germline (reference sequence). V was trimmed by 6 bases and J by 4 bases, leaving 9 bases between them. CDR3 length: 13 residues. The data derive from a study of cytomegalovirus exposure and HLA in healthy donors. PCR employed 60 Vbeta and 13 Jbeta primers. Clones were sequenced by immunoSEQ multiplex PCR, and TCRdb holds only the in-frame ones, with some missing. This sample carries about 130,000 clones, around 78% of them seen once, and the ten largest clones take 4.8%. The TCR was taken from a man between 60 and 75 years old in good health and CMV-seropositive. Specimen: PBMCs. This chain connects TRBV10-1 to TRBJ2-2; D remains unclear. In nucleotides, the CDR3 is TGCGCCAGCAGAGCGACTTTCACCGGGGAGCTGTTTTTT. Translation: CASRATFTGELFF.